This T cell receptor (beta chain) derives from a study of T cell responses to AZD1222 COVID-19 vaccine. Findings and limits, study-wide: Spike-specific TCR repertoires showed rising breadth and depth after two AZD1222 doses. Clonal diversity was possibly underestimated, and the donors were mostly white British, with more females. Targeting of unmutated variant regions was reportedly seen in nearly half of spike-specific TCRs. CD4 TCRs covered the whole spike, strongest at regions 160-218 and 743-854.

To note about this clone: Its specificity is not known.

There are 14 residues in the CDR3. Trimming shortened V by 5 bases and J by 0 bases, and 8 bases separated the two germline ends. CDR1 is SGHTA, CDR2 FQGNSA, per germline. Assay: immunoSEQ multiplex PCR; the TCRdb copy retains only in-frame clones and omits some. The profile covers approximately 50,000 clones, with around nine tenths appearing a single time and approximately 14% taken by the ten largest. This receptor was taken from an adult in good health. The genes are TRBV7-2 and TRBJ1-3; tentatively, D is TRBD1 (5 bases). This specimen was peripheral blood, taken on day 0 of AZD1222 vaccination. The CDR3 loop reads CASSPQGSGNTIYF. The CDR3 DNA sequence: TGTGCCAGCAGCCCCCAGGGCTCTGGAAACACCATATATTTT.